The 8 T cell receptor beta chains below were found in one sample sequenced in a study of CD8 T cells in ankylosing spondylitis. The study's findings and limits: Seemingly distinctive of ankylosing spondylitis blood was a TCR beta motif formed by eight highly homologous variants.

Each CDR3 protein is one row after TCRdb ran MiXCR on the 5' RACE reads. The repertoire consists of roughly 490,000 distinct CDR3 sequences, with less than 6% occurring once and the leading ten covering 3% to 4.5%. Their recognized antigens are unknown. Sequenced: blood, either unsorted or a sorted T cell fraction (not recorded which). The receptor source for this set is a male donor with ankylosing spondylitis.

Comment on this clonotype: Relative to the germline gene, one junction end is altered; a read error may explain this. The chain combines TRBV20-1 with TRBJ2-7, with 7 bases aligning to TRBD1. CDR1 DFQATT and CDR2 SNEGSKA come from the germline V gene (reference sequence). The CDR3 has 16 amino acids. This CDR3 reads CCARPKTGQTIYEQYF. CDR3 DNA sequence: TGCTGTGCTAGACCTAAAACGGGACAGACGATCTACGAGCAGTACTTC.

This clonotype was counted many times. The rearrangement links TRBV6-5 to TRBJ2-7; D possibly corresponds to TRBD1 (6 bases). V dropped 0 bases and J dropped 6 bases, with 12 bases sitting between them. This CDR3 comprises 14 residues. CDR1 is MNHEY, CDR2 SVGAGI, per germline. CDR3: CASSYSTGFSEQYF. The CDR3, as DNA: TGTGCCAGCAGTTACTCGACAGGCTTTAGCGAGCAGTACTTC.

This clonotype was counted at least ten times. This rearrangement joins TRBV28 to TRBJ1-2; D is possibly TRBD1 (6 bases). The CDR3 has 16 residues. The germline V gene has CDR1 MDHEN and CDR2 SYDVKM. V lost 8 bases to trimming and J lost 5 bases, with 24 bases between them. The CDR3 sequence is CASSQPGEGDEYGYTF. CDR3 coding DNA: TGTGCCAGCTCCCAGCCAGGGGAAGGTGATGAGTATGGCTACACCTTC.

At least ten counts were recorded for this clonotype. This rearrangement joins TRBV27 to TRBJ1-1; the D gene is possibly TRBD1 (6 bases). The CDR3 totals 15 residues. Deletions cut 1 base from V and 4 bases from J, with 13 bases between. Looked up from germline, CDR1 is MNHEY and CDR2 is SMNVEV (reference sequence). CDR3 in amino acids: CASSLLRGASTEAFF. The CDR3 DNA follows: TGTGCCAGCAGTTTATTGCGGGGGGCGAGCACTGAAGCTTTCTTT.

This clonotype was picked up a small number of times. The CDR3 region is CASSLQGGEETQYF. The CDR3 nucleotides are TGTGCCAGCAGCCTACAGGGGGGGGAGGAGACCCAGTACTTC. This chain connects TRBV2 to TRBJ2-5; possibly TRBD1 for D (8 bases). CDR1 is SNHLY, CDR2 FYNNEI, per germline. Trimming left V 6 bases short and J 5 bases short, with 16 bases between. The CDR3 is 14 amino acids.

This clonotype was observed at least ten times. The chain couples TRBV5-1 to TRBJ2-2; possible D gene TRBD1, 7 bases. Germline V gene lookup returns CDR1 SGHRS and CDR2 YFSETQ. This CDR3 region has 17 residues. Trimming took off 0 bases at V and 4 bases at J, with 16 bases between the two ends. Written as DNA, the CDR3 is TGCGCCAGCAGCTTGGCCGGAGGGGGCCGAAGCACCGGGGAGCTGTTTTTT. This encodes CASSLAGGGRSTGELFF.

The sample holds many counts of this clonotype. The V gene is TRBV29-1, the J gene TRBJ2-3; 16 positions match TRBD2. This CDR3 comprises 17 residues. Per the germline V gene, CDR1 is SQVTM and CDR2 is ANQGSEA. Trimming at V came to 4 bases and at J to 0 bases, leaving 4 bases not matched to a gene. The CDR3 region has the DNA TGCAGCGTTGCGGGACTAGCGGGAGGGTACAGCACAGATACGCAGTATTTT. Translating it yields CSVAGLAGGYSTDTQYF.

This clonotype was found many times. V and J are TRBV20-1 and TRBJ1-3; D gene unclear. This CDR3 is 13 amino acids long. With 4 bases removed from V and 1 base from J, the gap between germline ends came to 8 bases. Germline CDR1 and CDR2: DFQATT and SNEGSKA (reference sequence). The CDR3 region has the DNA TGCAGTGCTATATCTGGTTCTGGAAACACCATATATTTT. It encodes CSAISGSGNTIYF.